The text below deals with one T cell receptor (beta chain). Its antigen is not known. This sample was taken from a study of shared clonotypes between healthy human individuals. Germline values: CDR1 MNHEY, CDR2 SMNVEV (reference sequence). CDR3 length: 17 amino acids. Trimming removed 2 bases from V and 4 bases from J, with 18 bases in between. The study, taken as a whole, reports: At large depth, rarefaction still showed sorted-subset sequencing to be incomplete. The authors sampled blood alone, and tissue repertoires likely differ. Non-shared clonotypes displayed generation probabilities falling below those of clonotypes present in all four donors.

An assay was performed, and its level was deep. The assay was immunoSEQ multiplex PCR, and TCRdb's table has in-frame clones only and misses some. The sample consists of under 600,000 clones, almost 97% of them appearing once. The TCR originated in a young woman in good health. The chain is built from TRBV27 and TRBJ1-5; D might be TRBD1 (5 bases). The sequencing sample was made of naive CD4+ T cells sorted from blood. The subset was: CD45RA+ positively selected. CDR3 DNA: TGTGCCAGCAGTTTAGGGTATGCAGGGAGAGGGAATCAGCCCCAGCATTTT. Translating it yields CASSLGYAGRGNQPQHF.